This TCR beta chain is drawn from a study of cytomegalovirus exposure and HLA in healthy donors (dated by TCRdb to 2016 to 2017). Background on the whole study: In an earlier analysis of 587 of the donors, 250 to 350 Gb of sequence data and 117 million unique TCR beta sequences from roughly 190 million T cells were reported. An early release that covered roughly 600 HLA-typed donors contained approximately 300 gigabases of sequencing data and 70 million to 100 million unique TCR sequences. Of the approximately 400 genotyped donors, over 70% fell in the genetic ancestry cluster associated with self-reported Caucasian donors. The study aimed to test whether cataloging public T cell receptors could reveal signatures of past pathogen exposure. The study used immunosequencing to profile the T cell repertoires of 600 to 850 subjects and linked those repertoires to cytomegalovirus serostatus. A separate validation cohort of 100 to 150 different subjects was used in addition to the roughly 640-subject first cohort. To predict cytomegalovirus infection status, the study brought together high-throughput TCR immunosequencing, statistical association of individual TCRs with disease status, and machine learning. In a later analysis, previously published TCR beta repertoires from 500 to 750 donors were re-analyzed and high-resolution HLA genotyping was added so that TCR occurrence patterns could be studied. Rather than using new phenotypic data, the later analysis identified candidate immune exposures from TCR beta sequences and from how often those sequences occurred across donors. An earlier analysis of fewer than 750 of the donors used high-throughput TCR beta sequencing to judge whether each TCR beta V gene segment behaved as functional or pseudogenic. Donor age, sex, ethnicity and CMV serostatus were compiled alongside the repertoire data. A later genetic analysis took genome-wide SNP genotypes for about 55% of the roughly 700 donors and used that subset as a discovery cohort. Every discovery cohort repertoire had been produced on one sequencing platform. Both class I and class II loci were covered by HLA typing, at four-digit resolution. Typing coverage differed by locus: A, B, C, DRB1 and DQB1 were typed in roughly 629-630 donors, DQA1 in about 550, DPA1 in over 600, and DPB1 in around 490. Roughly five DR-DQ haplotypes were handled as single units for association and clustering, since linkage in the cohort was strong. Across about 380 genotyped donors of the cohort, an average of about 220,000 unique TCR beta nucleotide sequences per donor were sequenced, and around 20% of those sequences were non-productive.

Library generation was performed with the immunoSEQ multiplex PCR assay. For the multiplex PCR, a mixture combining 60 forward primers for TCR Vbeta segments and 13 reverse primers for TCR Jbeta segments was used. A multiplex PCR assay on genomic DNA amplified the CDR3 region of rearranged TCR beta genes. On the Illumina HiSeq System, the amplified TCR beta libraries were sequenced as 87-base-pair reads. Concerning the study's data processing: Across the roughly 670 repertoires, a later analysis counted approximately 75 million unique TCR beta chains, about 10 million of which were shared by at least two donors. Raw reads were error-corrected and collapsed into unique sequences with a nearest-neighbor algorithm that merged closely related sequences to remove PCR and sequencing errors. Alignment of CDR3 sequences to IMGT reference sequences was used to assign V, D and J gene segments. For a sequence to be retained, at least a six-nucleotide match to both a V gene segment and a J gene segment was required. A rearrangement was called productive if the CDR3 had no stop codons and remained in frame with V and J, and every other rearrangement was called non-productive. Following IMGT convention, CDR3 was defined as the stretch from the second conserved V-encoded cysteine to the conserved J-encoded phenylalanine. The earlier analysis of some 550 of the donors excluded any sequence lacking an unambiguous match to a single V gene segment. An earlier analysis of a few hundred of the donors called V segments functional above 56.7% productive rearrangements and segregating when the between-donor standard deviation exceeded 5%. A statistical classification framework was built for diagnosing cytomegalovirus status from the catalog of TCR beta chain sequences. In a later analysis, TCR nucleotide sequences were compared against IMGT/GENE-DB human TR gene sequences so that V and J genes could be assigned. The TCRdist pipeline was used in a later analysis to assign CDR3 sequences and most-parsimonious VDJ recombination scenarios. In a later analysis, every TCR beta chain was defined by the combination of its CDR3 amino acid sequence and its V-gene family, and reads without a unique V-gene family were dropped. In a later analysis, around 650 highly shared, low-generation-probability nucleotide sequences were removed to address suspected cross-contamination and a sequencing artifact. A later analysis calculated a clonal expansion index for each public chain from normalized within-repertoire ranks of inferred template counts. In a later analysis, generation probabilities were computed using a VDJ recombination model fitted to out-of-frame rearrangements, and the results were checked against IGoR. A later analysis scored TCR-TCR, TCR-HLA and TCR-CMV co-occurrence with hypergeometric tests, applying a repertoire-size bias correction to TCR pairs. False discovery rates were estimated in a later analysis by permuting HLA or CMV assignments 20 times. In a later analysis, co-occurring TCRs were grouped with DBSCAN, and TCRdist sequence similarity was added when clustering was performed within HLA-allele-positive subsets. For co-occurrence clustering, repertoires with fewer than 30,000 or more than 120,000 public chains were excluded, along with a handful of repertoires with anomalous nucleotide sharing. Not all clones reach the TCRdb copy of this immuneACCESS table, which keeps in-frame sequences only. Checked studies attribute under half of the gap to unresolved V genes and leave the rest unexplained. V and J calls and clone size follow that table, whereas D and trimming were derived from the DNA. For this sample there are about 120,000 clones; about four fifths appear just once. 3% to 5% of the sample is held by the ten biggest clonotypes.

The cohort was made up of approximately 700 healthy bone marrow donors. Cohort members were all nominally healthy when sampled, although unrecorded immune exposures were likely present. The donor tested CMV seronegative and was one of the 352 seronegative cohort members. A peripheral blood sample was collected from each donor, and TCR beta sequencing was performed on peripheral blood mononuclear cells. The Qiagen DNeasy Blood Extraction Kit was used to extract genomic DNA from the blood cell samples. As to this clone: This receptor's antigen is unknown. Per-nucleotide qualities are absent, and no much larger clonotype sits a single base away.

Summary of the overall study and its limitations: In the study, some 180 TCR beta chains were listed as associated with cytomegalovirus. In vitro tests confirmed that three of the cytomegalovirus-associated TCR beta chains recognize cytomegalovirus antigens. The only immune exposure information available for the cohort was CMV serostatus. According to a later analysis, most CMV-associated TCR beta chains appeared to be HLA-restricted, and the HLA associations seemed to be driven largely by CMV exposure. Cytomegalovirus status was reported to be diagnosed by the classifier with high specificity and sensitivity in both the original and validation cohorts. When HLA alleles, especially DR and DQ, strongly co-occurred, attributing TCR associations to individual alleles was difficult. Most TCR sequences were seen in very few donors, while some public TCRs were found in many individuals. According to a later genetic analysis, donors in an Asian-associated ancestry cluster had fewer N-insertions in productive TCRs than the roughly 670-donor mean. According to the authors, the approach could potentially be generalized to other disease states and immunological phenotypes. The 87-base-pair reads could not distinguish some IMGT-functional V segments, including TRBV6-2 and TRBV6-3, so those segments were excluded. A cluster of highly shared sequence variants was judged likely to represent a technical artifact of the sequencing pipeline. According to a later analysis, parvovirus B19, influenza, CMV and Epstein-Barr virus appeared linked to several top co-occurrence clusters. A later genetic analysis associated a missense DCLRE1C variant with V-gene and J-gene trimming of TCR beta chains, and an independent cohort replicated the association. Presence/absence analyses assumed roughly uniform sequencing depth across donors, an assumption that may not hold. Because HLA typing was unavailable for some donors at each locus, only the typed subset was used in association tests. Specific HLA alleles were associated with 18,000 or so TCR beta sequences at a false discovery rate of 0.05 in a later analysis. Only TCR beta chains were sequenced in this cohort, and the absence of alpha or paired-chain data limited detectable features. A further reported finding was that TCR beta sequences accurately predicted the HLA-A and HLA-B alleles for most subjects in the first cohort. Fewer than 20 rarely observed V segments, including chromosome 9 orphons, were excluded from the earlier analysis of a few hundred of the donors because counts were too low. In a later analysis, HLA-associated TCR beta chains were found to be more clonally expanded and to have lower generation probabilities than equally common non-associated chains. According to a later analysis, TCR association rates differed among HLA loci, with DRB1 alleles showing the most associated TCRs and HLA-C alleles showing the fewest. In an earlier analysis of a few hundred of the donors, most TCR beta V segments were observed in productive rearrangements about 87% or about 30% of the time, broadly matching IMGT annotations. Linkage disequilibrium might explain the correlated functional status among segregating V segments, but an unknown experimental factor could not be ruled out.

The junction shows trimming of 0 bases on V and 4 bases on J, and the gene matches do not reach 11 bases of it. Based on the germline V gene, the CDR1 and CDR2 sequences are MGHRA and YSYEKL. The CDR3 goes from the cysteine to the phenylalanine over 18 residues. Kept here is only the CDR3 DNA, which spans 54 bases and is read in frame from base 1. The V gene is TRBV4-1 and the J gene is TRBJ2-3; 9 central bases correspond to TRBD2. The sequencing input was PBMCs. The clonotype was recovered from a woman aged 25 to 39 in good health and CMV-seronegative. The CDR3 is CASSQEGRTSGFSDTQYF. In nucleotide form, the sequence is TGCGCCAGCAGCCAAGAGGGTCGCACTAGCGGGTTTTCAGATACGCAGTATTTT.